These 25 T cell receptor beta chains originate from one sample sequenced in a study of healthy donors' naive CD4 and CD8 T cells. Starting from 500 ng of total RNA, TCR libraries were made with linear amplification. One entry per CDR3 protein, called by TCRdb with MiXCR from the reads. Among about 180,000 distinct CDR3 sequences listed, around three quarters were seen once. Sequencing was carried out using naive CD4+ and CD8+ T cells sorted from blood, pooled from several donors. These receptors came from a pool of human donors in good health; the sample pools cells from several healthy donors.

The genes are TRBV6-2 or TRBV6-3 and TRBJ2-1; the match to TRBD2 covers 7 bases. The germline V gene encodes CDR1 MNHEY and CDR2 SVGEGT. This CDR3 has 16 residues. The junction had 9 bases not matched to a gene; V was cut back by 2 bases and J by 5 bases. CDR3 in DNA: TGTGCCAGCAGTTACCCCGGCCTAGCGGCTCACAATGAGCAGTTCTTC. Translated, it gives CASSYPGLAAHNEQFF.

With respect to this clonotype: The junction departs from germline at one end; a sequencing error may be responsible. The rearrangement links TRBV5-1 to TRBJ2-1; 9 nucleotides align to TRBD2. The CDR3 extends over 13 amino acids. Per germline, CDR1 SGHRS and CDR2 YFSETQ. CDR3 loop: CASSLSGRNEQFF. In nucleotides, the CDR3 is TGTGCCAGCAGCCTCAGCGGGAGGAATGAGCAGTTCTTC. The variable domain in full, with the rest retrieved from reference TRBV5-1 and TRBJ2-1, is KAGVTQTPRYLIKTRGQQVTLSCSPISGHRSVSWYQQTPGQGLQFLFEYFSETQRNKGNFPGRFSGRQFSNSRSEMNVSTLELGDSALYLCASSLSGRNEQFFGPGTRLTVL.

The genes are TRBV27 and TRBJ2-5; D may be TRBD2 (6 bases). The CDR3 consists of 14 residues. V was trimmed by 2 bases and J by 5 bases, leaving 12 bases between them. Germline CDR1 and CDR2: MNHEY and SMNVEV (reference sequence). DNA for the CDR3: TGTGCCAGCAGTTTAGAGGGGAGGAAGGAGACCCAGTACTTC. It translates to CASSLEGRKETQYF.

This clonotype is labeled as medium-sized. J is TRBJ1-5 and V is TRBV19, with no clear D. Germline CDR1 LNHDA, CDR2 SQIVND (reference sequence). V lost 1 base and J 5 bases, leaving 9 bases between the germline ends. CDR3 length equals 14 residues. This chain's CDR3 is CASSIVGSHQPQHF. CDR3 DNA: TGTGCCAGTAGTATAGTAGGCAGTCATCAGCCCCAGCATTTT.

The chain recombines TRBV30 with TRBJ2-2, with 9 bases that match TRBD2. J gave up 5 bases and V 2 bases, and 9 bases lay outside the gene matches. The CDR3 extends over 16 amino acids. The germline CDR1 and CDR2 sequences are GTSNPN and SVGIG (reference sequence). The CDR3 region is CAWSLSSGRRTGELFF. CDR3 sequence (DNA): TGTGCCTGGAGTCTTAGTAGCGGGAGAAGAACCGGGGAGCTGTTTTTT.

This clonotype was detected a few times. The V gene is TRBV29-1, the J gene TRBJ1-2; D ambiguous. Deletions cut 7 bases from V and 3 bases from J, with 12 bases between. CDR3 length: 12 amino acids. From germline, CDR1 is SQVTM and CDR2 ANQGSEA. In nucleotides, the CDR3 is TGCAGCGCCGAAGCGGGGTACTATGGCTACACCTTC. This gives the protein CSAEAGYYGYTF.

The V call is TRBV6-6, the J call TRBJ2-1; no clear D gene. V dropped 2 bases and J dropped 6 bases, with 5 bases sitting between them. This CDR3 comprises 12 residues. Germline-derived CDR1 and CDR2 are MNHNY and SVGAGI (reference sequence). DNA of the CDR3: TGTGCCAGCAGTTACGTACGCAATGAGCAGTTCTTC. Translated: CASSYVRNEQFF.

On this clonotype: A much more abundant neighbour one base away suggests this may be a read error. The V call is TRBV6-5, the J call TRBJ2-2; D is unclear. V dropped 6 bases and J dropped 5 bases, with 4 bases sitting between them. Germline loops: CDR1 MNHEY, CDR2 SVGAGI. This CDR3 is built from 11 residues. CDR3 sequence (DNA): TGTGCCAGCAGATTAACCGGGGAGCTGTTTTTT. Protein sequence: CASRLTGELFF.

The CDR3 DNA reads TGTGCCAGCAGCTTAGTTACAGGCACAGTTGCCCTCCACTTT. Its protein is CASSLVTGTVALHF. This chain joins TRBV7-8 and TRBJ1-6; the D gene is possibly TRBD1 (5 bases). The germline V gene encodes CDR1 SGHVS and CDR2 FQNEAQ. V was shortened by 1 base and J by 14 bases, with 15 bases between the two germline ends. The CDR3 runs to 14 residues.

The chain employs TRBV28 and TRBJ1-2; a weak D match, TRBD1 (6 bases). The V gene lost 1 base and the J gene lost 0 bases, with 12 bases spanning the gap. The length of the CDR3 is 16 residues. Germline loops: CDR1 MDHEN, CDR2 SYDVKM. This CDR3 reads CASSLFGGLTNYGYTF. The CDR3 DNA follows: TGTGCCAGCAGTTTATTCGGGGGGCTGACTAACTATGGCTACACCTTC.

The V call is TRBV5-5, the J call TRBJ1-3, with a tentative D call TRBD1 (5 bases). The CDR3 consists of 13 residues. Germline V CDR1 and CDR2: SGHKS, YYEKEE (reference sequence). V lost 7 bases to trimming and J lost 0 bases, with 8 bases between them. CDR3: CASLGTSGNTIYF. The CDR3 DNA is TGTGCCAGCCTCGGGACCTCTGGAAACACCATATATTTT.

The chain employs TRBV27 and TRBJ1-5, with a tentative D call TRBD1 (6 bases). There are 14 residues in the CDR3. Germline CDR1 reads MNHEY; CDR2 reads SMNVEV (reference sequence). V lost 2 bases to trimming and J lost 7 bases, with 12 bases between them. This CDR3 reads CASSLGGQGQPQHF. In DNA, the CDR3 is TGTGCCAGCAGTTTAGGGGGGCAGGGGCAGCCCCAGCATTTT.

The V gene is TRBV6-5, the J gene TRBJ1-1, with no clear D. CDR1 is MNHEY and CDR2 is SVGAGI in the germline V gene. V lost 2 bases to trimming and J lost 0 bases, with 13 bases between them. This CDR3 is 16 amino acids long. CDR3 residues: CASSYGTWGLNTEAFF. The CDR3 nucleotides are TGTGCCAGCAGTTACGGAACGTGGGGTTTGAACACTGAAGCTTTCTTT.

This clonotype occurred a few times. This sequence joins TRBV29-1 and TRBJ2-1; D is ambiguous. The CDR3 length is 12 residues. Germline values: CDR1 SQVTM, CDR2 ANQGSEA. V lost 4 bases and J 4 bases, leaving 8 bases between the germline ends. The CDR3 bases are TGCAGCGTTGCTTCGGGTTACAATGAGCAGTTCTTC. It specifies CSVASGYNEQFF.

The chain is built from TRBV6-2 or TRBV6-3 and TRBJ2-1; TRBD2 agrees at 7 bases. V lost 0 bases, J lost 0 bases, and 5 bases stayed unmatched. CDR3 size: 17 residues. The germline CDR1 and CDR2 sequences are MNHEY and SVGEGT. Here the CDR3 DNA reads TGTGCCAGCAGTTACTCGAAGCGGGGCAGCTCCTACAATGAGCAGTTCTTC. Translating it yields CASSYSKRGSSYNEQFF.

As to this clonotype: One end of the junction does not line up with germline, which may come from a read error. The rearrangement uses TRBV29-1 and TRBJ2-1, with no clear D. The CDR3 contains 14 residues. Germline V lookup: CDR1 SQVTM, CDR2 ANQGSEA. This CDR3 reads CSVAVEIVSDEQFF. The CDR3 DNA reads TGCAGCGTTGCTGTGGAAATTGTCTCCGATGAGCAATTCTTC.

J is TRBJ1-2 and V is TRBV29-1; 7 nucleotides agree with TRBD1. J lost 6 bases, V lost 3 bases, and 4 bases had no gene match. Germline V lookup: CDR1 SQVTM, CDR2 ANQGSEA. The CDR3 is 12 amino acids. The CDR3 spells CSVEGQGDGYTF. CDR3 DNA: TGCAGCGTTGAGGGGCAGGGGGATGGCTACACCTTC.

A few counts support this clonotype. The CDR3 here is CSVRFASGRSEQFF. CDR3 DNA: TGCAGCGTTAGGTTCGCTAGCGGGAGAAGTGAGCAGTTCTTC. The rearrangement joins TRBV29-1 to TRBJ2-1; 10 bases are shared with TRBD2. This CDR3 is 14 amino acids long. Germline CDR1 and CDR2: SQVTM and ANQGSEA. Trimming cost V 5 bases and J 9 bases; bases outside gene matches: 10.

This clonotype was detected a few times. The CDR3 sequence: CASSPASANSPLHF. The CDR3 bases are TGTGCCAGCAGTCCCGCTTCAGCTAATTCACCCCTCCACTTT. V and J are TRBV6-5 and TRBJ1-6; D not resolved. Germline CDR1 reads MNHEY; CDR2 reads SVGAGI. This CDR3 is 14 amino acids long. V was shortened by 5 bases and J by 6 bases, with 11 bases between the two germline ends.

This clonotype has a single count. The chain employs TRBV6-5 and TRBJ2-3, with TRBD1 matching over 7 bases. This CDR3 has 13 amino acids. Germline V gives CDR1 MNHEY, CDR2 SVGAGI. Trimming took 6 bases from V and 6 from J; bases not matched to a gene: 6. Here the CDR3 reads CASRLGTADTQYF. The DNA for the CDR3 is TGTGCCAGCAGACTTGGGACAGCCGATACGCAGTATTTT.

The V and J genes are TRBV12-3 or TRBV12-4 and TRBJ1-1; D is unclear. The length of the CDR3 is 14 residues. Trimming took off 3 bases at V and 1 base at J, with 9 bases between the two ends. The CDR3 region is CASSFATPNTEAFF. DNA for the CDR3: TGTGCCAGCAGTTTCGCGACACCGAACACTGAAGCTTTCTTT.

V and J are TRBV27 and TRBJ2-1, with D possibly being TRBD2 (5 bases). CDR3 size: 16 residues. V was pared by 8 bases and J by 0 bases, with 17 bases between. Germline lookup yields CDR1 MNHEY and CDR2 SMNVEV (reference sequence). The CDR3 region has the DNA TGTGCCAGCCGCTCGTATAGCGAAACCTCCTACAATGAGCAGTTCTTC. It is translated as CASRSYSETSYNEQFF.

The CDR3 protein is CSGGQGQQETQYF. CDR3 bases: TGCAGCGGAGGACAGGGGCAGCAAGAGACCCAGTACTTC. The rearrangement joins TRBV29-1 to TRBJ2-5, with 9 bases fitting TRBD1. The junction had 5 bases not matched to a gene; V was cut back by 7 bases and J by 2 bases. The CDR3 has 13 amino acids. The germline CDR1 and CDR2 sequences are SQVTM and ANQGSEA.

The chain is built from TRBV6-1 and TRBJ2-7, with D maybe TRBD2 (6 bases). The CDR3 has 12 amino acids. Trimming pared 7 bases from V and 4 bases from J, leaving 11 bases between. CDR1 and CDR2 from the germline V gene are MNHNS and SASEGT. CDR3 amino acids: CASTEGGYEQYF. The CDR3 coding sequence is TGTGCCAGCACCGAAGGAGGGTACGAGCAGTACTTC.

The chain has TRBV27 and TRBJ1-5; no reliable D call. Deletions cut 8 bases from V and 5 bases from J, with 19 bases between. This CDR3 comprises 15 residues. The germline V gene encodes CDR1 MNHEY and CDR2 SMNVEV (reference sequence). In DNA, the CDR3 is TGTGCCAGCTCCCTAGGCCCGGATCGTTATCAGCCCCAGCATTTT. It encodes CASSLGPDRYQPQHF.